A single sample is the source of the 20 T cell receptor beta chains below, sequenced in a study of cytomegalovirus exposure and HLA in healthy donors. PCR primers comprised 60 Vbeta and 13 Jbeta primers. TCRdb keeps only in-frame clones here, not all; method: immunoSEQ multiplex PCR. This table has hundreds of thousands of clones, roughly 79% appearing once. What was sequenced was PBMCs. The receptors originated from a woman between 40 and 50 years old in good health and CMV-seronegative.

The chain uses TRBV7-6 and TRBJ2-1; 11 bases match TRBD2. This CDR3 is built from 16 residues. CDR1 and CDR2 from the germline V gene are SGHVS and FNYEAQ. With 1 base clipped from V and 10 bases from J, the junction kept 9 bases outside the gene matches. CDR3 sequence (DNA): TGTGCCAGCAGCTTAGGACTAGCGGGGAGGGATGGAGAGCAGTTCTTC. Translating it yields CASSLGLAGRDGEQFF.

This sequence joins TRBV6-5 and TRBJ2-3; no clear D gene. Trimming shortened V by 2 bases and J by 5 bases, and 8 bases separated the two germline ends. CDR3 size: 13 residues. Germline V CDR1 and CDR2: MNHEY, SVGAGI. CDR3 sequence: CASSYDNEDTQYF. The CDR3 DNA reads TGTGCCAGCAGTTACGACAATGAAGATACGCAGTATTTT.

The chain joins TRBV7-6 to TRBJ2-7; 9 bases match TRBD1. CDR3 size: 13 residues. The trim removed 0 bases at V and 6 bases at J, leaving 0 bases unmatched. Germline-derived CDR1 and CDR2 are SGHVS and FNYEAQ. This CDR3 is CASSLAGQGEQYF. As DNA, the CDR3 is TGTGCCAGCAGCTTAGCGGGACAGGGCGAGCAGTACTTC.

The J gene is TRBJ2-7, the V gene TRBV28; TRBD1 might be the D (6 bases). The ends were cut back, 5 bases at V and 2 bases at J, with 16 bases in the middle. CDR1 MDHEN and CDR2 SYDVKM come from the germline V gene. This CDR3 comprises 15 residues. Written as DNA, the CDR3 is TGTGCCAGCAGTCCTCCGGGACAACATCCCTACGAGCAGTACTTC. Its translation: CASSPPGQHPYEQYF. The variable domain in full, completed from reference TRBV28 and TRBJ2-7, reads DVKVTQSSRYLVKRTGEKVFLECVQDMDHENMFWYRQDPGLGLRLIYFSYDVKMKEKGDIPEGYSVSREKKERFSLILESASTNQTSMYLCASSPPGQHPYEQYFGPGTRLTVT.

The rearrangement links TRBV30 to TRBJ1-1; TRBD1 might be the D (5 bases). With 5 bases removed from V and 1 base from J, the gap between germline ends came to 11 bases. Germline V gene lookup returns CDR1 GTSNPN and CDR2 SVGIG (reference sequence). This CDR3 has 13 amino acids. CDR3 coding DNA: TGTGCCTGGGCGACAGCCCGGAACACTGAAGCTTTCTTT. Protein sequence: CAWATARNTEAFF.

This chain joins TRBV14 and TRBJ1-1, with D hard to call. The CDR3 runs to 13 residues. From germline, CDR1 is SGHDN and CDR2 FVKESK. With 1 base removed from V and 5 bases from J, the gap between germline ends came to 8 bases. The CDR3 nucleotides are TGTGCCAGCAGCCAAGGAGTCCGGACTGAAGCTTTCTTT. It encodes CASSQGVRTEAFF.

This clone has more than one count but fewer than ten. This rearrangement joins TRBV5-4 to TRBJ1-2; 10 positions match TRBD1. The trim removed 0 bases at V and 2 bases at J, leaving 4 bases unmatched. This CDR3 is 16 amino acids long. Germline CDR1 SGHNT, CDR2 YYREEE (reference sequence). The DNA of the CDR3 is TGTGCCAGCAGCTTGGGACCGGGACAGGGGAACTATGGCTACACCTTC. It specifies CASSLGPGQGNYGYTF.

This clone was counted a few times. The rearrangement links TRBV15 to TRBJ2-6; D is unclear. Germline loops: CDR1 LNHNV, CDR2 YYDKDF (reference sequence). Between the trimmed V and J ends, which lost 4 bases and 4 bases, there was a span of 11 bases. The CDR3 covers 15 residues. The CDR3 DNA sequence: TGTGCCACCAGCAATATGAGGTCCGGGGCCAACGTCCTGACTTTC. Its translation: CATSNMRSGANVLTF. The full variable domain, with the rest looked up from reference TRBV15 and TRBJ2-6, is DAMVIQNPRYQVTQFGKPVTLSCSQTLNHNVMYWYQQKSSQAPKLLFHYYDKDFNNEADTPDNFQSRRPNTSFCFLDIRSPGLGDTAMYLCATSNMRSGANVLTFGAGSRLTVL.

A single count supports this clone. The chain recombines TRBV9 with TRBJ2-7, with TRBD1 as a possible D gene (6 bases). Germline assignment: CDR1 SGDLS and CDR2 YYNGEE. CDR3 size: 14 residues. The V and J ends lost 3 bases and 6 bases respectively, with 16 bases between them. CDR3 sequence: CASSGAVWGLEQYF. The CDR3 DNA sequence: TGTGCCAGCAGCGGCGCCGTTTGGGGGCTCGAGCAGTACTTC.

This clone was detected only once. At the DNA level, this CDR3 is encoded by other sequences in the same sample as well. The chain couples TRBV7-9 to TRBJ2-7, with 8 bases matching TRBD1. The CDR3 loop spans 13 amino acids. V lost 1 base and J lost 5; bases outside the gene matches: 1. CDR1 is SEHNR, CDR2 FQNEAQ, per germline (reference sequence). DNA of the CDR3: TGTGCCAGCAGCTTAGACAGGGGGAACGAGCAGTACTTC. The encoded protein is CASSLDRGNEQYF.

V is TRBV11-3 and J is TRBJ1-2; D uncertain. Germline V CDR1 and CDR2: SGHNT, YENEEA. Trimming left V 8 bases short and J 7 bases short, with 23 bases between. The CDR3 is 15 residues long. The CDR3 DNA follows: TGTGCCAGCGGTGAACCCCCGGGGTCGCCTAGTGGCTACACCTTC. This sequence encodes CASGEPPGSPSGYTF.

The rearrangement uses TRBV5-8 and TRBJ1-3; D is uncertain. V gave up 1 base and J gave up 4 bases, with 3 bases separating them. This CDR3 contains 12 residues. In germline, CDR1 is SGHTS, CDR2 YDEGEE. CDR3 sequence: CASSLLGNTIYF. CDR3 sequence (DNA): TGTGCCAGCAGCTTGCTAGGAAACACCATATATTTT.

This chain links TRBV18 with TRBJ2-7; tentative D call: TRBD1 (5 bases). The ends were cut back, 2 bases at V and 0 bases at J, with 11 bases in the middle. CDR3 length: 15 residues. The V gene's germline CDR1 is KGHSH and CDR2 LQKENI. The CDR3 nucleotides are TGTGCCAGCTCACCAGCAGGGTTAAGCTCCTACGAGCAGTACTTC. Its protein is CASSPAGLSSYEQYF.

CDR3 nucleotide sequence: TGTGCCTGGAGAGGACAGGGGGCGGGGGAAAAACTGTTTTTT. Its protein product is CAWRGQGAGEKLFF. The chain joins TRBV30 to TRBJ1-4; 11 bases match TRBD1. CDR3 length: 14 residues. The V gene's germline CDR1 is GTSNPN and CDR2 SVGIG (reference sequence). With 3 bases clipped from V and 8 bases from J, the junction kept 5 bases outside the gene matches. Combining the CDR3 with reference TRBV30 and TRBJ1-4 gives the whole variable domain SQTIHQWPATLVQPVGSPLSLECTVEGTSNPNLYWYRQAAGRGLQLLFYSVGIGQISSEVPQNLSASRPQDRQFILSSKKLLLSDSGFYLCAWRGQGAGEKLFFGSGTQLSVL.

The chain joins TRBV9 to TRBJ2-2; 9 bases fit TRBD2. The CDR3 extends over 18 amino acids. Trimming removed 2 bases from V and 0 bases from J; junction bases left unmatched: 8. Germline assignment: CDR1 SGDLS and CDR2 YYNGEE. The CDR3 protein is CASSVNSGGFANTGELFF. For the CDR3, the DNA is TGTGCCAGCAGCGTTAATAGCGGGGGTTTCGCGAACACCGGGGAGCTGTTTTTT. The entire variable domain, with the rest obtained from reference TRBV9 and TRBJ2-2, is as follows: DSGVTQTPKHLITATGQRVTLRCSPRSGDLSVYWYQQSLDQGLQFLIQYYNGEERAKGNILERFSAQQFPDLHSELNLSSLELGDSALYFCASSVNSGGFANTGELFFGEGSRLTVL.

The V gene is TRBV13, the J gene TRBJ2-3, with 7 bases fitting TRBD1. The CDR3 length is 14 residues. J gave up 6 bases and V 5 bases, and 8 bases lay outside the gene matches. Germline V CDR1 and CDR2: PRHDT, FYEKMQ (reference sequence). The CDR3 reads CASSLKPRGDTQYF. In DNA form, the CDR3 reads TGTGCCAGCAGCCTCAAACCCAGGGGGGATACGCAGTATTTT.

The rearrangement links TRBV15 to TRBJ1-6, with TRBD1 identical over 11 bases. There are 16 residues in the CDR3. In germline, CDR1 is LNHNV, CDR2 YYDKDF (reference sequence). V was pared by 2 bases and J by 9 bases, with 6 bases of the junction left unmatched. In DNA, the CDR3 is TGTGCCACCAGCAGATGGCCGGGACAGGGGGTTTCACCCCTCCACTTT. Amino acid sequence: CATSRWPGQGVSPLHF.

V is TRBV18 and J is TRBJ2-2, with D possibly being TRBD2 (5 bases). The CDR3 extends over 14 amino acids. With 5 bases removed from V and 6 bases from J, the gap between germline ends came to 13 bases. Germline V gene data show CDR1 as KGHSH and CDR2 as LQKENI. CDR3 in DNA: TGTGCCAGCTCATCCCAGCGGCTCCCCGGGGAGCTGTTTTTT. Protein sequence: CASSSQRLPGELFF. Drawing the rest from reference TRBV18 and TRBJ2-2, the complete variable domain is NAGVMQNPRHLVRRRGQEARLRCSPMKGHSHVYWYRQLPEEGLKFMVYLQKENIIDESGMPKERFSAEFPKEGPSILRIQQVVRGDSAAYFCASSSQRLPGELFFGEGSRLTVL.

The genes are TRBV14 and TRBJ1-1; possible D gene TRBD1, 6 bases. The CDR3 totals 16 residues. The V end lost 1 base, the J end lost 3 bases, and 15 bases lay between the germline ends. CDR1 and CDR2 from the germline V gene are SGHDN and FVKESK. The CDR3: CASSQGAGAVDTEAFF. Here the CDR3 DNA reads TGTGCCAGCAGCCAAGGGGCGGGGGCTGTGGACACTGAAGCTTTCTTT.

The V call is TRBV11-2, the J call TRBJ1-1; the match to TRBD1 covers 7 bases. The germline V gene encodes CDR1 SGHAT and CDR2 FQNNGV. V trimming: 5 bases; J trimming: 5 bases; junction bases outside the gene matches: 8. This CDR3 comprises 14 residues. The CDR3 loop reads CASSLRQGGTEAFF. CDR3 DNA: TGTGCCAGCAGCCTAAGACAGGGTGGAACTGAAGCTTTCTTT. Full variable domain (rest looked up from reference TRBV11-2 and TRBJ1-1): EAGVAQSPRYKIIEKRQSVAFWCNPISGHATLYWYQQILGQGPKLLIQFQNNGVVDDSQLPKDRFSAERLKGVDSTLKIQPAKLEDSAVYLCASSLRQGGTEAFFGQGTRLTVV.